The sequence of this T cell receptor beta chain was determined in a study of shared T cell receptors in the human thymus. Sequencing used immunoSEQ multiplex PCR; TCRdb keeps in-frame clones, though not all of them. The data hold 500,000 to 750,000 clones, with approximately 88% observed a single time. The CDR3 has 13 amino acids. Germline trimming cut 6 bases from V and 4 bases from J; bases unmatched to any gene: 5. The germline V gene has CDR1 SGHTA and CDR2 FQGNSA. The sample was also reused in another study, on human thymus T cells. From that study: Resected material from corrective heart surgery provided the thymus tissue analysed.

This chain links TRBV7-2 with TRBJ1-1; 7 nucleotides agree with TRBD1. Sequenced material: thymocytes. The receptor comes from a boy younger than two with a congenital heart defect. In DNA form, the CDR3 reads TGTGCCAGCAGTGACAGGGTGGCCACTGAAGCTTTCTTT. Translating it yields CASSDRVATEAFF.